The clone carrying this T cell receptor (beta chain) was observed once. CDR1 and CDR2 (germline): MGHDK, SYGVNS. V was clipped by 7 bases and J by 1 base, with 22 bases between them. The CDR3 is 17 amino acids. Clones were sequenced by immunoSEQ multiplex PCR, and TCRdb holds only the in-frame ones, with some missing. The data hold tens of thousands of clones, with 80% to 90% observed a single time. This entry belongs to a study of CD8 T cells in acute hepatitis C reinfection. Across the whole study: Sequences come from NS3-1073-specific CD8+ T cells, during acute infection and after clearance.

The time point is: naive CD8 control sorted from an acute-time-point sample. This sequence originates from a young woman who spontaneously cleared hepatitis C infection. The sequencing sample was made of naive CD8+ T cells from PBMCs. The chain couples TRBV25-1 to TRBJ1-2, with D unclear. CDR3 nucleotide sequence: TGTGCCAGCAAAGGAGATGCTTGGGGATCCTATAACTATGGCTACACCTTC. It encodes CASKGDAWGSYNYGYTF.